One sample yielded the 6 T cell receptor beta chains listed below, sequenced in a study of CD8 T cells in ankylosing spondylitis. Points from the study as a whole: In ankylosing spondylitis blood, a motif of eight highly homologous TCR beta variants appeared characteristic.

Their specific antigens are unknown. MiXCR, run by TCRdb on the 5' RACE reads, gives a single entry per CDR3 protein. The sample has about 840,000 distinct CDR3 sequences, around 11% seen once. Sequences were obtained from blood, either unsorted or a sorted T cell fraction (not recorded which). These TCRs come from a male donor with ankylosing spondylitis.

This clonotype has a handful of counts. The rearrangement uses TRBV20-1 and TRBJ1-4; D gene uncertain. Germline CDR1 is DFQATT and CDR2 is SNEGSKA (reference sequence). The V end was cut by 3 bases, the J end by 0 bases, with 8 bases between. The CDR3 sequence is 14 residues long. CDR3 loop: CSASMGATNEKLFF. DNA for the CDR3: TGCAGTGCTAGTATGGGAGCAACTAATGAAAAACTGTTTTTT.

This clonotype occurred a few times. J is TRBJ2-3 and V is TRBV4-1, with TRBD1 matching 10 bases. The germline CDR1 and CDR2 sequences are MGHRA and YSYEKL. The trim removed 7 bases at V and 4 bases at J, leaving 14 bases unmatched. The CDR3 has 17 amino acids. In nucleotides, the CDR3 is TGCGCCAGCACCAGAACGCCGGGACAGGGGTCCGCAGATACGCAGTATTTT. It translates to CASTRTPGQGSADTQYF.

Ten or more counts support this clonotype. V and J are TRBV20-1 and TRBJ2-5, with 9 bases lining up with TRBD2. The CDR3 extends over 13 amino acids. J gave up 5 bases and V 7 bases, and 8 bases lay outside the gene matches. Germline-derived CDR1 and CDR2 are DFQATT and SNEGSKA (reference sequence). The CDR3 region has the DNA TGCAGTGTCCCAGCGGGAGGCGGGGAGACCCAGTACTTC. Translating it yields CSVPAGGGETQYF.

This clonotype occurred many times. This chain links TRBV6-5 with TRBJ2-1; D remains unclear. Trimming pared 7 bases from V and 3 bases from J, leaving 4 bases between. The CDR3 spans 11 residues. Germline assignment: CDR1 MNHEY and CDR2 SVGAGI. CDR3 coding DNA: TGTGCCAGCATGAGCTACAATGAGCAGTTCTTC. It yields the protein CASMSYNEQFF.

This clonotype was seen ten or more times. This chain joins TRBV6-2 or TRBV6-3 and TRBJ2-1, with 15 bases identical to TRBD2. Germline values: CDR1 MNHEY, CDR2 SVGEGT. The length of the CDR3 is 18 residues. J lost 8 bases, V lost 5 bases, and 13 bases had no gene match. The CDR3 loop is CASSTGTSGRPDWDEQFF. The CDR3, as DNA: TGTGCCAGCAGTACAGGGACTAGCGGGAGGCCCGACTGGGATGAGCAGTTCTTC.

Ten or more counts support this clonotype. The CDR3 loop reads CASSEQPSIGELFF. CDR3 DNA sequence: TGTGCCAGCAGTGAACAGCCTTCCATCGGGGAGCTGTTTTTT. The chain carries TRBV6-4 and TRBJ2-2; D is unclear. V lost 3 bases and J 7 bases, leaving 12 bases between the germline ends. The CDR3 runs to 14 residues. Germline V gene lookup returns CDR1 MRHNA and CDR2 SNTAGT.